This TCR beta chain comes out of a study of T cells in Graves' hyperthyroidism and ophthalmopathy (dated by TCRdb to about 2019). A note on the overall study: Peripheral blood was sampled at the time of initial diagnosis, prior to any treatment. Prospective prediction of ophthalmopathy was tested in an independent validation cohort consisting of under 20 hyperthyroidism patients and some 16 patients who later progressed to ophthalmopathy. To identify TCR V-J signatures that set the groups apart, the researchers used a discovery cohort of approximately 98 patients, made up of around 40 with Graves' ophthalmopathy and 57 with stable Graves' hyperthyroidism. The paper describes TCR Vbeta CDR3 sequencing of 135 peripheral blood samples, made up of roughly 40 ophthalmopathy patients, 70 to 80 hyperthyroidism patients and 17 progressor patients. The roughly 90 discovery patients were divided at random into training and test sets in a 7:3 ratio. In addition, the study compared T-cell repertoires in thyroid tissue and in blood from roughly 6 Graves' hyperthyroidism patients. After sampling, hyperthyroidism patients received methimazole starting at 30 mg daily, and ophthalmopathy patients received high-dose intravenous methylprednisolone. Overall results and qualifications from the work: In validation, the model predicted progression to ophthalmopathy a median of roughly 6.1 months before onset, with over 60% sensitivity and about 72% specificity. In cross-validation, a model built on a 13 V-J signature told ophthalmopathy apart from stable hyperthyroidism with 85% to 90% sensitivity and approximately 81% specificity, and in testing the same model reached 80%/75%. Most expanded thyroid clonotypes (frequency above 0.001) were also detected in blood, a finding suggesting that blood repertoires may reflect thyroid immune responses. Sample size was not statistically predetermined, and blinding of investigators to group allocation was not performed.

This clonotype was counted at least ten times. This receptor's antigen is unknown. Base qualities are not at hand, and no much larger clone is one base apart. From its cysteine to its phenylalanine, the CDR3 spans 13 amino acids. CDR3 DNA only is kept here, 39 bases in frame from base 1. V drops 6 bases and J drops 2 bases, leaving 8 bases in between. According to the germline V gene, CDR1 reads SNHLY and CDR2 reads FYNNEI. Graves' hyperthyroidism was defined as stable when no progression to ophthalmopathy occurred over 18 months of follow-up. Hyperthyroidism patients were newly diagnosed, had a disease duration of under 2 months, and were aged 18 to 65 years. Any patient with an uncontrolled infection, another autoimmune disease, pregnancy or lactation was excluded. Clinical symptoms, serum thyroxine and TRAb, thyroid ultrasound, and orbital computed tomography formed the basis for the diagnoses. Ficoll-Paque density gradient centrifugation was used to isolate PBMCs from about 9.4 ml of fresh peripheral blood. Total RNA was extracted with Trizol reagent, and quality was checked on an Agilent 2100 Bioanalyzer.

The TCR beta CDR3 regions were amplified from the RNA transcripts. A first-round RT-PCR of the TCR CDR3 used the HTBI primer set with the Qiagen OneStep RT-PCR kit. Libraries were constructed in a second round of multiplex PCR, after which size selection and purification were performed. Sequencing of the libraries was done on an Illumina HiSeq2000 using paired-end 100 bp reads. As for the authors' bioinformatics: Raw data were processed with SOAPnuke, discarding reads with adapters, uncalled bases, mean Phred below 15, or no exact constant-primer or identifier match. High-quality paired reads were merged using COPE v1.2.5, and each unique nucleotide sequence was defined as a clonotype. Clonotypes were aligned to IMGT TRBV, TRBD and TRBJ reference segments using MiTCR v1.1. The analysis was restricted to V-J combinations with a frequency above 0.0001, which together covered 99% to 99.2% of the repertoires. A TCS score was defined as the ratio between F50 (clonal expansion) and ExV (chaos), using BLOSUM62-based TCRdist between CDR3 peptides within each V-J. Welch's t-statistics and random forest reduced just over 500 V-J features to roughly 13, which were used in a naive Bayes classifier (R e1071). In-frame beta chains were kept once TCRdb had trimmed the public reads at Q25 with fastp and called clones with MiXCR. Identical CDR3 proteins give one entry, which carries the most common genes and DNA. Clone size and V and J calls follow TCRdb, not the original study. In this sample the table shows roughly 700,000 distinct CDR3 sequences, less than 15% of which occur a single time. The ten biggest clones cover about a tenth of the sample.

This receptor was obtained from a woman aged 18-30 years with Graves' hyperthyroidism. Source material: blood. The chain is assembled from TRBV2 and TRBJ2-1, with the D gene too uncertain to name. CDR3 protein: CASRTRAYNEQFF. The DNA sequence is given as TGTGCCAGCAGGACTCGGGCCTACAATGAGCAGTTCTTC.